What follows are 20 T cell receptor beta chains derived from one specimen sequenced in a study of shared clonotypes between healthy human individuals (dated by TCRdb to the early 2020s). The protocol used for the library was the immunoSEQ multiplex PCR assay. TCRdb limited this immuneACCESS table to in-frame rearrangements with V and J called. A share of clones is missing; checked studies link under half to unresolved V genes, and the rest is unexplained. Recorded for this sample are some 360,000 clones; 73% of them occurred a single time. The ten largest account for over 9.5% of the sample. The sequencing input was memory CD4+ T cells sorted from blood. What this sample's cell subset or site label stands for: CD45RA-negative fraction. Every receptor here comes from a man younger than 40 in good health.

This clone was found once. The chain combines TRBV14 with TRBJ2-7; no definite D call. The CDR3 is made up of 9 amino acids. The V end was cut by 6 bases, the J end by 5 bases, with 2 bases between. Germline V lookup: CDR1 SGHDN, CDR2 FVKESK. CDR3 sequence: CASRNEQYF. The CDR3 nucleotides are TGTGCCAGCAGGAACGAGCAGTACTTC.

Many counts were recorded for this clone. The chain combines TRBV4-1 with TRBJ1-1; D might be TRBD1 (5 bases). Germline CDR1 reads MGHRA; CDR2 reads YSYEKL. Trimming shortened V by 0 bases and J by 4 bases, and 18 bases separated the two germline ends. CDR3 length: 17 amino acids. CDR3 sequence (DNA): TGCGCCAGCAGCCAAGAACTGGGACGGATAGCCGCCACTGAAGCTTTCTTT. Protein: CASSQELGRIAATEAFF.

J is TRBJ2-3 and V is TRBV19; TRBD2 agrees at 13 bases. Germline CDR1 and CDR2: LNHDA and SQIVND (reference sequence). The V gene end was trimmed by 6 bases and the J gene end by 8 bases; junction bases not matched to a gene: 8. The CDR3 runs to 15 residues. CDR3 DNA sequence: TGTGCCAGTAGACTCAGGACTAGCGGGAGCGGTACGCAGTATTTT. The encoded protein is CASRLRTSGSGTQYF.

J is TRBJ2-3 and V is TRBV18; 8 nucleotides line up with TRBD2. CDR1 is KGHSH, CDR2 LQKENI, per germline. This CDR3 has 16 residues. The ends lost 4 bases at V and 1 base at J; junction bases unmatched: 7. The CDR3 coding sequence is TGTGCCAGCTCACTCCAAACTAGCGGACGCACAGATACGCAGTATTTT. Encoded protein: CASSLQTSGRTDTQYF.

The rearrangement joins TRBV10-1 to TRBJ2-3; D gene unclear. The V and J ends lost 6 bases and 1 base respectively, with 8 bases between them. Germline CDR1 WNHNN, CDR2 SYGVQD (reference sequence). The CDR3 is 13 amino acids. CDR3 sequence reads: CASSSQGTDTQYF. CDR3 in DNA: TGCGCCAGCAGCTCGCAAGGCACAGATACGCAGTATTTT.

CDR3 amino acids: CASSYSPQGSNTQYF. The CDR3 DNA follows: TGTGCCAGCAGTTACTCCCCCCAAGGGTCTAATACGCAGTATTTT. The chain has TRBV6-5 and TRBJ2-3; no firm D call. Germline CDR1 reads MNHEY; CDR2 reads SVGAGI. Trimming removed 0 bases at V and 7 bases at J, with 14 bases between. This CDR3 is 15 amino acids long.

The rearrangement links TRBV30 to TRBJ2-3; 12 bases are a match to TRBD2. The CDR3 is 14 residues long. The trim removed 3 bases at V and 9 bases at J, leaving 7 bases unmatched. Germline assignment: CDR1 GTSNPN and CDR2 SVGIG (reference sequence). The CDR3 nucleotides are TGTGCCTGGAGCGTCCCTAGCGGGAGGGACACGCAGTATTTT. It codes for CAWSVPSGRDTQYF.

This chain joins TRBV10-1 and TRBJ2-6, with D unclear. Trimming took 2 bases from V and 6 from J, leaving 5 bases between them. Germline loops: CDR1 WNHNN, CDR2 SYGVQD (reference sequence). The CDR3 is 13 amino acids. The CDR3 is CASSENTANVLTF. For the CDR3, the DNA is TGCGCCAGCAGTGAGAACACGGCCAACGTCCTGACTTTC.

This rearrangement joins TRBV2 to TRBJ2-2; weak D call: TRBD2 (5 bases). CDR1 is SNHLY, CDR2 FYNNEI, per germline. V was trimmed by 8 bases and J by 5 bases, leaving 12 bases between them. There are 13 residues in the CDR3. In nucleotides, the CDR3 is TGTGCCAGCTCCTCCCGCGGGACCGGGGAGCTGTTTTTT. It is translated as CASSSRGTGELFF.

The CDR3 DNA sequence: TGTGCCAGCAGTTCACCACGGGGAGCGGCCCACCCCCGGACTAGCACAGATACGCAGTATTTT. It translates to CASSSPRGAAHPRTSTDTQYF. The chain employs TRBV28 and TRBJ2-3, with TRBD2 as a possible D gene (5 bases). Trimming removed 4 bases at V and 0 bases at J, with 29 bases between. Germline assignment: CDR1 MDHEN and CDR2 SYDVKM. The CDR3 runs to 21 residues.

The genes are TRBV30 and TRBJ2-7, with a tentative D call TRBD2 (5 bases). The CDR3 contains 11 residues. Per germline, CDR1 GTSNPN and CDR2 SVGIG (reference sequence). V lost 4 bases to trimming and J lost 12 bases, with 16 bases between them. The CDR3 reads CAWIPAGIMYF. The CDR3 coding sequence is TGTGCCTGGATCCCGGCGGGCATCATGTACTTC.

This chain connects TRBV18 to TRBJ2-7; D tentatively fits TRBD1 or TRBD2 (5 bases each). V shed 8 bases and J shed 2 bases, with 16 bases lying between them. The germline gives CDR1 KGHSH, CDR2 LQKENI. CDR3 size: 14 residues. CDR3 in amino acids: CASHVRDLPYEQYF. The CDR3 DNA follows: TGTGCCAGCCACGTCCGGGACCTCCCCTACGAGCAGTACTTC.

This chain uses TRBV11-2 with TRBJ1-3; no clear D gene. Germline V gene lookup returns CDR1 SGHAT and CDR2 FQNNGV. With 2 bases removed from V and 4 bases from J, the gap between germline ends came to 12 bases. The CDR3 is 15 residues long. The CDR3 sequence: CASSLQVRIGNTIYF. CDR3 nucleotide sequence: TGTGCCAGCAGCTTACAGGTTCGAATCGGAAACACCATATATTTT.

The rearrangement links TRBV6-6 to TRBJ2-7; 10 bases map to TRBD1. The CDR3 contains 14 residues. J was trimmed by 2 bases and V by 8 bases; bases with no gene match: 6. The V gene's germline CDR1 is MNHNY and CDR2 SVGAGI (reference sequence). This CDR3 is CASGSGTGAYEQYF. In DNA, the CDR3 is TGTGCCAGCGGCTCCGGGACAGGGGCCTACGAGCAGTACTTC.

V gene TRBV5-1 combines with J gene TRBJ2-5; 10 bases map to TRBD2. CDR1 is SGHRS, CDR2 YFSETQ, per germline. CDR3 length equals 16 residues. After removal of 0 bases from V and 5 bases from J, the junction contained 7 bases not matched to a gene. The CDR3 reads CASSLDSSGRSETQYF. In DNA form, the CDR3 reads TGCGCCAGCAGCTTGGATTCTAGCGGGAGATCGGAGACCCAGTACTTC.

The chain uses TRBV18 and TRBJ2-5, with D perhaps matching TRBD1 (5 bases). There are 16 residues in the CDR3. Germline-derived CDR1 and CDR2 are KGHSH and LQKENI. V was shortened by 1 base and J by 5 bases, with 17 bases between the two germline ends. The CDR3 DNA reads TGTGCCAGCTCACCACTAGGAACAGGCTCAGGGGAGACCCAGTACTTC. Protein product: CASSPLGTGSGETQYF.

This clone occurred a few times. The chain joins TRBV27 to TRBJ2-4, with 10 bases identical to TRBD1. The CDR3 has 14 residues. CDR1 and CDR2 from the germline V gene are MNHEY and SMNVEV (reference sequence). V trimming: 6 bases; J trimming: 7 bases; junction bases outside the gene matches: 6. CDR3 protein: CASSLTGQGNIQYF. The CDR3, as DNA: TGTGCCAGCAGCCTAACGGGACAGGGGAACATTCAGTACTTC.

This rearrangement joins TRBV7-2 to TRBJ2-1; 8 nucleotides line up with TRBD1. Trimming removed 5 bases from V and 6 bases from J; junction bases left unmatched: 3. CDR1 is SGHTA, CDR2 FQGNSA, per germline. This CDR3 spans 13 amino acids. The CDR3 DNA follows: TGTGCCAGCAGCAACGACAGGGGCAATGAGCAGTTCTTC. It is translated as CASSNDRGNEQFF.

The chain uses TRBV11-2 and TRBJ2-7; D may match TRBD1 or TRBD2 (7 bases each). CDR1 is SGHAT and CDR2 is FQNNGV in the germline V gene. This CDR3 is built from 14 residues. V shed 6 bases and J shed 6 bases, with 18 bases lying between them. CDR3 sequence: CASRPIDREGEQYF. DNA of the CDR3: TGTGCCAGCAGACCGATCGACAGGGAGGGCGAGCAGTACTTC.

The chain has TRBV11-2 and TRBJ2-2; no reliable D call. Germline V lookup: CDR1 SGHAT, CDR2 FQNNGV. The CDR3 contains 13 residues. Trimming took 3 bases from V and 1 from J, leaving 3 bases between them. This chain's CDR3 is CASSFVNTGELFF. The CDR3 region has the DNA TGTGCCAGCAGCTTTGTGAACACCGGGGAGCTGTTTTTT.